The present T cell receptor (beta chain) was sequenced within a study of regulatory T cells in long-lasting Graves disease. Study overall: Under 3 months of antithyroid drugs had been taken by newly diagnosed Graves' patients. Broader study findings: Patients whose Graves' disease persisted exhibited lower TCR diversity than those newly diagnosed. Persistent disease was associated with favored TRBV28 usage and with favored use of TRBJ1-2 and TRBJ2-5. Possibly, accuracy suffered from the small sample size.

About this clonotype: Antigen unknown.

Construction of the TCR beta libraries employed iRepertoire HTBI primers in conjunction with Arm-PCR of CDR3 regions. TCRdb analysed the multiplex PCR reads with MiXCR anew, one entry per CDR3 protein. The sample has hundreds of thousands of distinct CDR3 sequences; 18% are singletons. As to time point: newly diagnosed GD, antithyroid drugs for less than 3 months. PBMCs provided the RNA from which the TCR library was made. Germline V gene data show CDR1 as LGHDT and CDR2 as YNNKEL (reference sequence). There are 13 residues in the CDR3. The V gene lost 2 bases and the J gene lost 9 bases, with 11 bases spanning the gap.

The sequences come from peripheral blood mononuclear cells (PBMCs), collected at new diagnosis, from a patient treated with antithyroid drugs. The chain uses TRBV3-1 and TRBJ2-1; D is undetermined. This receptor was obtained from a female donor with Graves disease. CDR3 nucleotide sequence: TGTGCCAGCAGCCAACTAGTAGGTGGTGAGCAGTTCTTC. This gives the protein CASSQLVGGEQFF.